This entry lists 13 T cell receptor beta chains sequenced from one sample in a study of CD8 T cells in ankylosing spondylitis (dated by TCRdb to the late 2010s). Library method: 5' RACE. The sample was run on an Illumina HiSeq 2500. Clones were called with MiXCR by TCRdb after fastp trimmed the public reads at Q25, and only in-frame beta chains were retained. Entries that share a CDR3 protein sequence are merged under the most common genes and DNA. The sample has roughly 240,000 distinct CDR3 sequences on record, 7.5% to 9.5% of them singletons. Jointly, the top ten make up 4% to 5% of the sample. The sample consisted of blood, either unsorted or a sorted T cell fraction (not recorded which). Receptors originate from a female donor with ankylosing spondylitis or in good health (not recorded which).

This clonotype showed up many times. This chain links TRBV20-1 with TRBJ2-7, with 10 bases aligning to TRBD2. The CDR3 has 16 residues. Looked up from germline, CDR1 is DFQATT and CDR2 is SNEGSKA (reference sequence). V dropped 3 bases and J dropped 6; count of bases not matched to a gene: 14. The CDR3 spells CSARWERTSGSVEQYF. The DNA of the CDR3 is TGCAGTGCTAGGTGGGAGAGGACTAGCGGTTCTGTCGAGCAGTACTTC.

This clonotype appeared many times. CDR3 DNA: TGTGCCAGCAGCCCCCGAGCGGGAAGCTCCTACAATGAGCAGTTCTTC. Protein product: CASSPRAGSSYNEQFF. This chain uses TRBV9 with TRBJ2-1; 7 bases line up with TRBD2. With 4 bases clipped from V and 0 bases from J, the junction kept 7 bases outside the gene matches. From germline, CDR1 is SGDLS and CDR2 YYNGEE. The CDR3 has 16 amino acids.

This clonotype was counted ten times or more. V gene TRBV5-1 combines with J gene TRBJ1-6; 7 bases are a match to TRBD1. Germline trimming cut 0 bases from V and 7 bases from J; bases unmatched to any gene: 7. CDR3 length: 16 residues. CDR1 is SGHRS and CDR2 is YFSETQ in the germline V gene. The CDR3 spells CASSLAVGQQNSPLHF. The CDR3 nucleotides are TGCGCCAGCAGCTTGGCCGTGGGACAGCAGAATTCACCCCTCCACTTT.

The chain couples TRBV19 to TRBJ1-5, with a possible D match to TRBD1 (5 bases). Germline V gives CDR1 LNHDA, CDR2 SQIVND (reference sequence). The CDR3 length is 15 residues. V was clipped by 3 bases and J by 0 bases, with 9 bases between them. In nucleotides, the CDR3 is TGTGCCAGTAGTATGGGGGGGATTAGCAATCAGCCCCAGCATTTT. Translating gives CASSMGGISNQPQHF.

This clonotype was recorded many times. The chain employs TRBV12-3 or TRBV12-4 and TRBJ2-1, with 12 bases matching TRBD2. Trimming took 1 base from V and 7 from J; bases not matched to a gene: 8. The CDR3 has 17 amino acids. CDR3 loop: CASSLDPLAGGKNEQFF. As DNA, the CDR3 is TGTGCCAGCAGTTTAGACCCCCTAGCGGGAGGGAAAAATGAGCAGTTCTTC.

This clonotype was detected ten times or more. The DNA of the CDR3 is TGCGCCAGCAGCCCGGGACTAGCGGGAGTCGGCACCGGGGAGCTGTTTTTT. Amino acid sequence: CASSPGLAGVGTGELFF. The rearrangement uses TRBV5-1 and TRBJ2-2, with 14 positions matching TRBD2. CDR3 size: 17 residues. The germline V gene encodes CDR1 SGHRS and CDR2 YFSETQ. V was pared by 4 bases and J by 4 bases, with 6 bases of the junction left unmatched.

This clonotype was found many times. This chain joins TRBV9 and TRBJ2-7; 9 bases map to TRBD1. Per the germline V gene, CDR1 is SGDLS and CDR2 is YYNGEE. The CDR3 sequence is 16 residues long. Trimming at V came to 0 bases and at J to 6 bases, leaving 10 bases not matched to a gene. The CDR3 nucleotides are TGTGCCAGCAGCGTAGGGGGGACAGGGCCTCGGGGCGAGCAGTACTTC. Amino acid sequence: CASSVGGTGPRGEQYF.

Many counts were recorded for this clonotype. This chain connects TRBV6-6 to TRBJ1-1, with TRBD1 identical over 9 bases. The CDR3 has 17 amino acids. With 2 bases clipped from V and 0 bases from J, the junction kept 7 bases outside the gene matches. CDR1 and CDR2 from the germline V gene are MNHNY and SVGAGI (reference sequence). The CDR3 is CASSYPLGQGVNTEAFF. The CDR3 nucleotides are TGTGCCAGCAGTTACCCTTTGGGACAGGGTGTGAACACTGAAGCTTTCTTT.

This clonotype has at least ten counts. The chain has TRBV29-1 and TRBJ1-1, with a possible D match to TRBD1 (5 bases). Per the germline V gene, CDR1 is SQVTM and CDR2 is ANQGSEA. The CDR3 covers 12 residues. V lost 2 bases, J lost 3 bases, and 7 bases lay in between. CDR3 sequence reads: CSVERGYTEAFF. The CDR3 DNA sequence: TGCAGCGTTGAAAGGGGTTACACTGAAGCTTTCTTT.

The chain recombines TRBV19 with TRBJ2-7; TRBD1 or TRBD2 may be the D gene (5 bases each). Germline values: CDR1 LNHDA, CDR2 SQIVND (reference sequence). The CDR3 is 14 amino acids. V lost 10 bases to trimming and J lost 0 bases, with 16 bases between them. As DNA, the CDR3 is TGTGCCAATTCAAGGGAAGGGACCTCCTACGAGCAGTACTTC. This encodes CANSREGTSYEQYF. Supplemented by reference TRBV19 and TRBJ2-7, the full variable domain reads DGGITQSPKYLFRKEGQNVTLSCEQNLNHDAMYWYRQDPGQGLRLIYYSQIVNDFQKGDIAEGYSVSREKKESFPLTVTSAQKNPTAFYLCANSREGTSYEQYFGPGTRLTVT.

This clonotype turned up a few times. The chain employs TRBV20-1 and TRBJ2-5, with D possibly matching TRBD1 (6 bases). Trimming stripped 0 bases from V and 8 bases from J, with 22 bases between. Looked up from germline, CDR1 is DFQATT and CDR2 is SNEGSKA (reference sequence). The CDR3 runs to 16 residues. CDR3 sequence: CSARELTRGTSFTQYF. CDR3 nucleotides: TGCAGTGCTAGAGAATTGACCAGGGGAACCTCCTTCACCCAGTACTTC.

The chain joins TRBV30 to TRBJ2-6; no clear D gene. CDR1 GTSNPN and CDR2 SVGIG come from the germline V gene (reference sequence). Trimming removed 8 bases from V and 4 bases from J, with 9 bases in between. The CDR3 sequence is 12 residues long. In nucleotides, the CDR3 is TGTGCCCAGACAACGGGGGCCAACGTCCTGACTTTC. This translates into CAQTTGANVLTF.

In this sample, this clonotype turned up many times. The CDR3 bases are TGTGCCAGCAGCTTTCTAGCGGGAGGGGCCTCACACGAGACCCAGTACTTC. Translated, it gives CASSFLAGGASHETQYF. The rearrangement links TRBV13 to TRBJ2-5; TRBD2 matches 12 bases. V lost 3 bases, J lost 5 bases, and 10 bases stayed unmatched. Germline loops: CDR1 PRHDT, CDR2 FYEKMQ (reference sequence). The CDR3 has 17 amino acids.